This T cell receptor (beta chain) appears in the sequencing data of a study of Graves' ophthalmopathy and Graves' hyperthyroidism. For repertoire sequencing, the TCR beta CDR3 regions were amplified from RNA transcripts. A first-round RT-PCR used HTBI primers, followed by a second-round multiplex PCR. TCRdb processed the multiplex PCR reads anew with MiXCR; each CDR3 protein has one entry. The table has a few hundred thousand distinct CDR3 sequences, less than 20% seen once. The sample holds a few counts of this clonotype. Germline CDR1 SGHVS, CDR2 FQNEAQ. The CDR3 has 17 residues. V shed 5 bases, J shed 6 bases, and the junction held 14 bases outside the gene matches.

This chain joins TRBV7-8 and TRBJ2-4; TRBD2 agrees at 9 bases. The material sequenced was peripheral blood. This clonotype originated in a woman aged 18-29 years with stable Graves' hyperthyroidism. The DNA of the CDR3 is TGTGCCAGCAGCCCCAGTGGACCGGGACTAGCTACAAACATTCAGTACTTC. This translates into CASSPSGPGLATNIQYF.